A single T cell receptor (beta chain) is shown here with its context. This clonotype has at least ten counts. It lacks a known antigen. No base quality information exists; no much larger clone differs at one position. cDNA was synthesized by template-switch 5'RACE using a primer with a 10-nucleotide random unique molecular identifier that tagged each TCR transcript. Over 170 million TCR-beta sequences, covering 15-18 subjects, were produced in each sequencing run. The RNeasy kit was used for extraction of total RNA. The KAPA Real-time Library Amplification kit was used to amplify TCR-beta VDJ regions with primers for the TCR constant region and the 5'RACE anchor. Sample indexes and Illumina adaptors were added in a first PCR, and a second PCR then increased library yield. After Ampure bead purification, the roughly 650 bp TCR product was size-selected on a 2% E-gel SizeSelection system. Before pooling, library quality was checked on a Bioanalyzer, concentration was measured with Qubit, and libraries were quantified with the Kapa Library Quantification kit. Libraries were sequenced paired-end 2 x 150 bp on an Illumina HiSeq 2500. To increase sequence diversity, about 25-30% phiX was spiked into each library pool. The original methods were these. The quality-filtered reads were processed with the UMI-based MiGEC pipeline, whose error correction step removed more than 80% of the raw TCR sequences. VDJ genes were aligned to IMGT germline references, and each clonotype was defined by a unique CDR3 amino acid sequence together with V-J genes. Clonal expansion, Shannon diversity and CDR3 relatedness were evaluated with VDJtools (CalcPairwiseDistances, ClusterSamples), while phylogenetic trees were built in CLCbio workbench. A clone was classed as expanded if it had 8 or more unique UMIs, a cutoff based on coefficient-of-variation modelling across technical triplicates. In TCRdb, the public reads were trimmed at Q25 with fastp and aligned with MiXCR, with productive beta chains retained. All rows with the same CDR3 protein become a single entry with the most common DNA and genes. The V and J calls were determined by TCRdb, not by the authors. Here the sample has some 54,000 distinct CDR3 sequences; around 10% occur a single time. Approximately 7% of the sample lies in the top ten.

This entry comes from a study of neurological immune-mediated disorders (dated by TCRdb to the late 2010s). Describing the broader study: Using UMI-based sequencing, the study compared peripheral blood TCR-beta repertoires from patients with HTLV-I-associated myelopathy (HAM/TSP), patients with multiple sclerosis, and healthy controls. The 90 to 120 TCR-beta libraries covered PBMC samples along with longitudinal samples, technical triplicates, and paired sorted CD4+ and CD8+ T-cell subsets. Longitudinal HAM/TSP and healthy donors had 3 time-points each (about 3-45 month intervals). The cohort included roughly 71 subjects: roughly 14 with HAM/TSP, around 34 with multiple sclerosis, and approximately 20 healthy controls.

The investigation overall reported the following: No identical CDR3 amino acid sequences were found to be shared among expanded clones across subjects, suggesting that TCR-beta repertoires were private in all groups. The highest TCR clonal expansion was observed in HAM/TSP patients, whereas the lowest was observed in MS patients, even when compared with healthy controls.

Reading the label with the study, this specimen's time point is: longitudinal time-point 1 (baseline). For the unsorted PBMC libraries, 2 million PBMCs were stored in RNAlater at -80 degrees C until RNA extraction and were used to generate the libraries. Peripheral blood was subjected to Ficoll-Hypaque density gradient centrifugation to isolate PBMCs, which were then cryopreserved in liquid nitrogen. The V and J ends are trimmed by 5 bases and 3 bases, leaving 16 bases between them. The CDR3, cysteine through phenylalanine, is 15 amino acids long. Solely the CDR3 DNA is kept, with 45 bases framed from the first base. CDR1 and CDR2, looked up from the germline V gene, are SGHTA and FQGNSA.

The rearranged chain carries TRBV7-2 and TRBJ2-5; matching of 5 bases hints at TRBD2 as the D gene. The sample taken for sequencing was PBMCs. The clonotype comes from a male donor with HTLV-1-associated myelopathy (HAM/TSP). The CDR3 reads CASSRTGLPKETQYF. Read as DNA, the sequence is TGTGCCAGCAGCAGAACTGGACTGCCCAAAGAGACCCAGTACTTC.